What follows are 5 T cell receptor beta chains derived from one specimen sequenced in a study of technical replicates of blood from a few donors. TCRdb's table, derived via immunoSEQ multiplex PCR, lists solely in-frame clones and lacks some. The table lists approximately 85,000 clones, 94% of them singletons, with around 0.25% in the top ten. The sequenced sample consisted of T cells isolated from PBMCs. These receptors were taken from a human donor in good health.

The V gene is TRBV7-2, the J gene TRBJ1-1, with D maybe TRBD1 (6 bases). The length of the CDR3 is 13 residues. Germline V lookup: CDR1 SGHTA, CDR2 FQGNSA. Between the trimmed V and J ends, which lost 3 bases and 7 bases, there was a span of 12 bases. The CDR3 loop is CASSFKTGGEAFF. The CDR3 nucleotides read TGTGCCAGCAGCTTCAAGACAGGAGGTGAAGCTTTCTTT.

This clone was seen once. The V call is TRBV9, the J call TRBJ2-7, with a tentative D call TRBD2 (5 bases). V was cut by 3 bases and J by 2 bases, with 9 bases left in between. Germline CDR1 SGDLS, CDR2 YYNGEE. The CDR3 loop spans 13 amino acids. The CDR3 DNA reads TGTGCCAGCAGCGACGGGGTAACCTACGAGCAGTACTTC. This sequence encodes CASSDGVTYEQYF.

The chain employs TRBV19 and TRBJ2-7; tentatively, D is TRBD2 (6 bases). The CDR3 is 16 residues long. Germline V gene data show CDR1 as LNHDA and CDR2 as SQIVND (reference sequence). Trimming pared 5 bases from V and 4 bases from J, leaving 21 bases between. This chain's CDR3 is CASSPTGTLLGYEQYF. In nucleotides, the CDR3 is TGTGCCAGTAGTCCCACCGGGACTCTTTTGGGGTACGAGCAGTACTTC.

This sequence joins TRBV29-1 and TRBJ2-1; D may be TRBD1 (5 bases). Germline lookup yields CDR1 SQVTM and CDR2 ANQGSEA. Trimming shortened V by 5 bases and J by 10 bases, and 12 bases separated the two germline ends. The CDR3 is made up of 11 amino acids. In DNA, the CDR3 is TGCAGCGTTCCCGCTAGGGGCGAGCAGTTCTTC. It is translated as CSVPARGEQFF.

The sample holds one count of this clone. V gene TRBV7-2 combines with J gene TRBJ1-1; 9 nucleotides match TRBD1. In germline, CDR1 is SGHTA, CDR2 FQGNSA. The CDR3 has 14 residues. J gave up 4 bases and V 6 bases, and 6 bases lay outside the gene matches. The CDR3 region has the DNA TGTGCCAGCAGTACAGGGGGCTATAGCACTGAAGCTTTCTTT. Residues: CASSTGGYSTEAFF.